The 3 T cell receptor beta chains below come from one sample, sequenced in a study of regulatory T cells in long-lasting Graves disease. Arm-PCR with iRepertoire HTBI primers amplified the CDR3 regions for these TCR beta libraries. TCRdb passed the multiplex PCR reads through MiXCR, listing each CDR3 protein once. The sample shows 430,000 or so distinct CDR3 sequences, around 23% of them seen only once. Specified time point: persistent/refractory GD, antithyroid drugs over 5 years with positive TRAb. Researchers made the TCR library from RNA that was extracted from PBMCs. Sample: peripheral blood mononuclear cells (PBMCs), taken when the disease was refractory, from a patient treated with antithyroid drugs. The receptors stem from a female donor with Graves disease.

This clonotype was detected ten times or more. The rearrangement uses TRBV28 and TRBJ1-2; D is ambiguous. Germline CDR1 MDHEN, CDR2 SYDVKM. The V gene lost 7 bases and the J gene lost 4 bases, with 19 bases spanning the gap. CDR3 size: 15 residues. CDR3 region: CASTKPPPDGYGYTF. The DNA of the CDR3 is TGTGCCAGCACCAAACCCCCACCGGATGGCTATGGCTACACCTTC.

CDR3 DNA: TGTGCCATCACCAATGACATAACCTCTGGAAACACCATATATTTT. This gives the protein CAITNDITSGNTIYF. The chain uses TRBV10-3 and TRBJ1-3, with D unclear. Deletions cut 7 bases from V and 0 bases from J, with 13 bases between. Per the germline V gene, CDR1 is ENHRY and CDR2 is SYGVKD. This CDR3 is 15 amino acids long.

The CDR3 sequence is CASSPPPTNTGELFF. CDR3 nucleotide sequence: TGTGCCAGCAGTCCCCCCCCGACGAACACCGGGGAGCTGTTTTTT. The V and J genes are TRBV18 and TRBJ2-2; D uncertain. Germline V gene data show CDR1 as KGHSH and CDR2 as LQKENI. The CDR3 is 15 amino acids. V dropped 8 bases and J dropped 0 bases, with 13 bases sitting between them.